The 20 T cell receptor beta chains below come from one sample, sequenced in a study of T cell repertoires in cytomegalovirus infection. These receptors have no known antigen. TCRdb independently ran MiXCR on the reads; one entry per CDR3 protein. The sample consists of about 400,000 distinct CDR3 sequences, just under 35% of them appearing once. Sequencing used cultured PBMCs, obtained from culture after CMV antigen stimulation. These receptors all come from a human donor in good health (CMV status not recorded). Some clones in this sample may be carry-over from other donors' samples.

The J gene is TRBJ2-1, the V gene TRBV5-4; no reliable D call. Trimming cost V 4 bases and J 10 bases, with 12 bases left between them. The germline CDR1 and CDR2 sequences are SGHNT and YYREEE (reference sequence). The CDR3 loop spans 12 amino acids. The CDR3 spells CASSPYSEEQFF. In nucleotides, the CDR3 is TGTGCCAGCAGCCCATACTCGGAGGAGCAGTTCTTC.

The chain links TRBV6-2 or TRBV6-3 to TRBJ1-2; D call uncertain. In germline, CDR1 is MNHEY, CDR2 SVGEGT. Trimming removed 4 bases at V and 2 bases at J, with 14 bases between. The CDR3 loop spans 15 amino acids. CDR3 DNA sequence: TGTGCCAGCAGTTTCGACACCCCTCTAAACTATGGCTACACCTTC. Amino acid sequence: CASSFDTPLNYGYTF.

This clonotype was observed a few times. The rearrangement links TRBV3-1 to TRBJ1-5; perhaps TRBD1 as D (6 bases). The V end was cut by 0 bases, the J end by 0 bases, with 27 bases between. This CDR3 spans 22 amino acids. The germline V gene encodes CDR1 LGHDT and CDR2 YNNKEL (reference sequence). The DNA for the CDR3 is TGTGCCAGCAGCCAAGATCAGTCCGGCAGGGACACGTATAGATATAGCAATCAGCCCCAGCATTTT. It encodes CASSQDQSGRDTYRYSNQPQHF.

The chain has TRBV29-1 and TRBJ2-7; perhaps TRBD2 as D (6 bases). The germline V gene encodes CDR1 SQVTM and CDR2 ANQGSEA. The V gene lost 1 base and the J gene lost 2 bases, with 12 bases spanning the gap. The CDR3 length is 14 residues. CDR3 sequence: CSVEVGGSPYEQYF. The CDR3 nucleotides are TGCAGCGTTGAAGTTGGGGGGTCCCCCTACGAGCAGTACTTC.

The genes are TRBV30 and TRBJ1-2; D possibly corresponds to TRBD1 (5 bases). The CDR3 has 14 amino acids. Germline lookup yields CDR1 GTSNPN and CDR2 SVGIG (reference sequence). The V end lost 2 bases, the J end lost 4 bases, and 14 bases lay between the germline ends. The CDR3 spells CAWSTHTGVYGYTF. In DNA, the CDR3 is TGTGCCTGGAGTACCCACACAGGAGTCTATGGCTACACCTTC.

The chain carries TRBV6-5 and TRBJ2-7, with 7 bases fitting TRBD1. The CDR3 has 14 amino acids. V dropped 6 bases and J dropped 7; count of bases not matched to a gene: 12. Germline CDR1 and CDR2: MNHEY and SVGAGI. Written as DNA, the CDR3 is TGTGCCAGCAGCCTCGTAAGGGGGCCGGGGGAGCAGTACTTC. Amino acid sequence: CASSLVRGPGEQYF.

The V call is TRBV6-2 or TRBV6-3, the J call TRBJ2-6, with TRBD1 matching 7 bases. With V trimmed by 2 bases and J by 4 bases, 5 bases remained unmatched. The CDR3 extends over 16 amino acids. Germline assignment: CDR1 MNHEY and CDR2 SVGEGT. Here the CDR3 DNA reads TGTGCCAGCAGTTACCCTACAGGGGACGGGGCCAACGTCCTGACTTTC. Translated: CASSYPTGDGANVLTF.

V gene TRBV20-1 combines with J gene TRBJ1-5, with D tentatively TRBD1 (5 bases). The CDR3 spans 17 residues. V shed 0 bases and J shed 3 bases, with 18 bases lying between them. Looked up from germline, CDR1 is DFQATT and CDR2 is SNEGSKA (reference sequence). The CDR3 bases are TGCAGTGCTAGAGATCTGGAGACAGTTGGGATCAATCAGCCCCAGCATTTT. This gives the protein CSARDLETVGINQPQHF.

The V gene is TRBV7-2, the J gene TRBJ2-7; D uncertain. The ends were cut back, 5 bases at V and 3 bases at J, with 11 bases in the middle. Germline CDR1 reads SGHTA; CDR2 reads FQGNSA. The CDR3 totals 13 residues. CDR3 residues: CASSPGWVYEQYF. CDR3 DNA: TGTGCCAGCAGCCCAGGTTGGGTCTACGAGCAGTACTTC.

CDR3 region: CASSLFGTGDTEAFF. Here the CDR3 DNA reads TGTGCCAGCAGCTTATTCGGGACAGGGGACACTGAAGCTTTCTTT. The chain has TRBV11-3 and TRBJ1-1, with 10 bases fitting TRBD1. With 2 bases clipped from V and 3 bases from J, the junction kept 3 bases outside the gene matches. Germline V CDR1 and CDR2: SGHNT, YENEEA. There are 15 residues in the CDR3.

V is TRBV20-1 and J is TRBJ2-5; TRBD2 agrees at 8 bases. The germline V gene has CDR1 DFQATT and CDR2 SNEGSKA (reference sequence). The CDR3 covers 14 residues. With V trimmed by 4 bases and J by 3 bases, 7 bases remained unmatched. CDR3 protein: CSATVAGREETQYF. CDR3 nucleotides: TGCAGTGCTACGGTAGCGGGACGGGAAGAGACCCAGTACTTC.

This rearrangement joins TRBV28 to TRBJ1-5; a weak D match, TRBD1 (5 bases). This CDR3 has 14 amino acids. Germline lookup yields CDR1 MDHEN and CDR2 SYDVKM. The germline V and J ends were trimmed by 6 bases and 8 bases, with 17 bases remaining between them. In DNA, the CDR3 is TGTGCCAGCAGCCCTAGTCAGGGTGAGGAGCCCCAGCATTTT. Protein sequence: CASSPSQGEEPQHF.

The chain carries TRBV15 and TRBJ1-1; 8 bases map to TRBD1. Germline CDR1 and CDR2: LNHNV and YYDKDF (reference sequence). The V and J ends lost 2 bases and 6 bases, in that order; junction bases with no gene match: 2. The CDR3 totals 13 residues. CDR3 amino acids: CATSRQGASEAFF. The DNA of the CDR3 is TGTGCCACCAGCAGACAGGGGGCCTCTGAAGCTTTCTTT.

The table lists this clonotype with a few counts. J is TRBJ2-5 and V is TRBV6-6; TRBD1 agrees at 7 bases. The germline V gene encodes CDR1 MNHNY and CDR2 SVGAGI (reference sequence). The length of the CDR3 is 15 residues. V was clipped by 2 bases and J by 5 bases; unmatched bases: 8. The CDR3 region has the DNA TGTGCCAGCAGTTACGCACAGGGGATTTCGGAGACCCAGTACTTC. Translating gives CASSYAQGISETQYF.

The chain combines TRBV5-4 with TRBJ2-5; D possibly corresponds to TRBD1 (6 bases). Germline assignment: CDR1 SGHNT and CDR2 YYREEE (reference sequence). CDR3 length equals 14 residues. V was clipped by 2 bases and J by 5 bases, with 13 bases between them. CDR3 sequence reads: CASSLRQVGETQYF. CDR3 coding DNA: TGTGCCAGCAGCTTAAGACAGGTCGGGGAGACCCAGTACTTC.

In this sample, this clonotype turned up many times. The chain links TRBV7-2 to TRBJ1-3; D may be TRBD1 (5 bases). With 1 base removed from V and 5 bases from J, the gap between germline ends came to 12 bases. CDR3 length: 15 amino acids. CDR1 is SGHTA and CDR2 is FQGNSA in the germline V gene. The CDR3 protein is CASSLEAGLRNTIYF. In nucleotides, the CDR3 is TGTGCCAGCAGCTTAGAGGCAGGGTTAAGAAACACCATATATTTT.

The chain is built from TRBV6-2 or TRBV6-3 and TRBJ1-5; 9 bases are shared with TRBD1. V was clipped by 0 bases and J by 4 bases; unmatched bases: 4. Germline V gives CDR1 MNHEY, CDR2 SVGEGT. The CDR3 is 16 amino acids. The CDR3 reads CASSYSGTGYNQPQHF. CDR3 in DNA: TGTGCCAGCAGTTACTCCGGGACAGGGTATAATCAGCCCCAGCATTTT.

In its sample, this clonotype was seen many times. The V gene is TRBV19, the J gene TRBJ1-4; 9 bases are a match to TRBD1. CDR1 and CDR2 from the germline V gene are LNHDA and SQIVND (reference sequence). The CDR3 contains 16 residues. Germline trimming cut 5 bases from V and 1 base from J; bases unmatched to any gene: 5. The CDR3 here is CASSGQGKLTNEKLFF. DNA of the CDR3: TGTGCCAGTAGTGGACAGGGGAAATTAACTAATGAAAAACTGTTTTTT.

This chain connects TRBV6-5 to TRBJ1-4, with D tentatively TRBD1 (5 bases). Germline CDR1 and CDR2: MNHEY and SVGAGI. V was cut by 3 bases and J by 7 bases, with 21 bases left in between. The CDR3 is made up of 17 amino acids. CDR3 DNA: TGTGCCAGCAGTTATGGGTCGACTTGGGGGAAAAGTGAAAAACTGTTTTTT. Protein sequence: CASSYGSTWGKSEKLFF.

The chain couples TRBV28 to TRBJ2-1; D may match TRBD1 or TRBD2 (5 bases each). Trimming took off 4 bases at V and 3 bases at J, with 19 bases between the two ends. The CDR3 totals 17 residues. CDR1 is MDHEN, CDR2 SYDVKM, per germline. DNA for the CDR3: TGTGCCAGCAGTTCCCCATTTTTGGGGGTAAACTACAATGAGCAGTTCTTC. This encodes CASSSPFLGVNYNEQFF. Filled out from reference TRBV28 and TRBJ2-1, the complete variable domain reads DVKVTQSSRYLVKRTGEKVFLECVQDMDHENMFWYRQDPGLGLRLIYFSYDVKMKEKGDIPEGYSVSREKKERFSLILESASTNQTSMYLCASSSPFLGVNYNEQFFGPGTRLTVL.